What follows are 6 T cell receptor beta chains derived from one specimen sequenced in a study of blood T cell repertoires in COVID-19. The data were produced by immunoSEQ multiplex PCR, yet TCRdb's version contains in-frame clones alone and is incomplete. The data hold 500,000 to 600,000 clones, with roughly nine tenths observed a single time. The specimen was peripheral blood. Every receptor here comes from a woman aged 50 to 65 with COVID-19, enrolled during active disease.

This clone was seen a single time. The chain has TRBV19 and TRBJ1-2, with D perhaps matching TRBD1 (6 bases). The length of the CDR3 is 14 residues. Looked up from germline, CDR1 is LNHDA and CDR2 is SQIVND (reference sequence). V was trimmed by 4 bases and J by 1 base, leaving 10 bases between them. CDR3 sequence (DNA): TGTGCCAGTAGTACGCAGGGGTTTAACTATGGCTACACCTTC. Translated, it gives CASSTQGFNYGYTF.

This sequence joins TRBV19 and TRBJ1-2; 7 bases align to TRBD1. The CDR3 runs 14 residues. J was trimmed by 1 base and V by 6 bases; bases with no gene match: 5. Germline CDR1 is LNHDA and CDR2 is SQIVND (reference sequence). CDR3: CASRAGGFNYGYTF. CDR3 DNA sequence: TGTGCCAGTAGGGCAGGGGGTTTTAACTATGGCTACACCTTC.

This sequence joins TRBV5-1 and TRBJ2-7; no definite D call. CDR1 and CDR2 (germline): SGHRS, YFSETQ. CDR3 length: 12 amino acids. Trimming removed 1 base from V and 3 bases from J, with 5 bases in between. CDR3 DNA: TGCGCCAGCAGCTTGCGCGTCTACGAGCAGTACTTC. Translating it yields CASSLRVYEQYF.

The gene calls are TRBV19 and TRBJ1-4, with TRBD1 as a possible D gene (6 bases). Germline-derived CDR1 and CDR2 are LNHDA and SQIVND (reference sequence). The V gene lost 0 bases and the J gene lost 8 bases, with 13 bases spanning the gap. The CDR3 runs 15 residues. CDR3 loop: CASSIENRVGEKLFF. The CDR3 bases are TGTGCCAGTAGTATAGAGAACAGGGTGGGGGAAAAACTGTTTTTT.

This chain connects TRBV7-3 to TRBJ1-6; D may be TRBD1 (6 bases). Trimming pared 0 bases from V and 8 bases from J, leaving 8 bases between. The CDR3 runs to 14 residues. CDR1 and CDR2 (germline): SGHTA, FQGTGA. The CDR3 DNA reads TGTGCCAGCAGCTTAACGGGGGCGGATTCACCCCTCCACTTT. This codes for CASSLTGADSPLHF.

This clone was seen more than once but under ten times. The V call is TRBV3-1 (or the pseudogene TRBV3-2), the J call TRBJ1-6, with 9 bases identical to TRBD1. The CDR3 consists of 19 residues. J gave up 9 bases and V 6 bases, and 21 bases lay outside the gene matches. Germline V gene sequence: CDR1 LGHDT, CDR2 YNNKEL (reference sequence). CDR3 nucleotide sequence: TGTGCCAGCAGACGCACAGGGGGCGAACTCTACCGGTCGGGTTCACCCCTCCACTTT. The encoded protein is CASRRTGGELYRSGSPLHF.